What follows are 12 T cell receptor beta chains derived from one specimen sequenced in a study of CD8 T cells in Susac syndrome (dated by TCRdb to the late 2010s). Library method: the immunoSEQ multiplex PCR assay. RNA was extracted with the RNeasy kit and about 0.5 to 1 ug was reverse transcribed using random hexamers. The public reads were reprocessed in TCRdb via fastp at Q25 and MiXCR, keeping in-frame beta chains. Rows merge per CDR3 protein into single entries with the most common DNA and genes. This sample lists roughly 180,000 distinct CDR3 sequences; over 85% were detected once. The top ten clones comprise about 0.088% of the sample. The sample taken for sequencing was CD4+ T cells from PBMCs. Source of these receptors: a human donor with multiple sclerosis.

The chain uses TRBV6-5 and TRBJ2-7, with no clear D. The CDR3 runs to 14 residues. V lost 11 bases to trimming and J lost 3 bases, with 20 bases between them. Germline loops: CDR1 MNHEY, CDR2 SVGAGI. The CDR3 nucleotides read TGTGCCGCTTCCGAGGCTGAAAATGGCTACGAGCAGTACTTC. Translated, it gives CAASEAENGYEQYF.

This clonotype turned up a few times. The V and J genes are TRBV2 and TRBJ2-5, with no clear D. Germline V gives CDR1 SNHLY, CDR2 FYNNEI. The CDR3 contains 11 residues. V lost 8 bases to trimming and J lost 2 bases, with 6 bases between them. The chain's CDR3 is CASSDQETQYF. The CDR3 DNA reads as TGTGCCAGCTCAGATCAAGAGACCCAGTACTTC.

This rearrangement joins TRBV6-2 or TRBV6-3 to TRBJ2-5; TRBD1 matches 9 bases. After removal of 2 bases from V and 5 bases from J, the junction contained 6 bases not matched to a gene. Germline V CDR1 and CDR2: MNHEY, SVGEGT. This CDR3 contains 15 residues. For the CDR3, the DNA is TGTGCCAGCAGTTACAACGGCGGACAGGGGGAGACCCAGTACTTC. Its protein product is CASSYNGGQGETQYF.

This rearrangement joins TRBV4-1 to TRBJ1-3, with D perhaps matching TRBD1 (6 bases). Germline V gene sequence: CDR1 MGHRA, CDR2 YSYEKL. The CDR3 length is 17 residues. V lost 2 bases, J lost 2 bases, and 16 bases lay in between. The CDR3 sequence: CASSQPRDMDTGNTIYF. The CDR3 DNA reads as TGCGCCAGCAGCCAACCCCGGGACATGGACACTGGAAACACCATATATTTT.

This clonotype has a single count. The CDR3 region is CASSLTGDSGANVLTF. The CDR3 DNA sequence: TGTGCCAGCAGCTTGACAGGAGACTCTGGGGCCAACGTCCTGACTTTC. The chain is built from TRBV7-3 and TRBJ2-6; possible D gene TRBD1, 6 bases. Germline CDR1 reads SGHTA; CDR2 reads FQGTGA. The ends were cut back, 3 bases at V and 0 bases at J, with 9 bases in the middle. CDR3 length: 16 residues.

J is TRBJ1-2 and V is TRBV30, with a possible D match to TRBD1 (6 bases). From germline, CDR1 is GTSNPN and CDR2 SVGIG (reference sequence). The length of the CDR3 is 13 residues. The germline V and J ends were trimmed by 3 bases and 4 bases, with 12 bases remaining between them. The CDR3 region has the DNA TGTGCCTGGAGCCGGGACACCCGCTATGGCTACACCTTC. It specifies CAWSRDTRYGYTF. The full variable domain, in which reference TRBV30 and TRBJ1-2 provide the parts outside the CDR3, is SQTIHQWPATLVQPVGSPLSLECTVEGTSNPNLYWYRQAAGRGLQLLFYSVGIGQISSEVPQNLSASRPQDRQFILSSKKLLLSDSGFYLCAWSRDTRYGYTFGSGTRLTVV.

The gene calls are TRBV27 and TRBJ2-7; D unclear. Germline V gene data show CDR1 as MNHEY and CDR2 as SMNVEV (reference sequence). This CDR3 comprises 14 residues. With 5 bases removed from V and 6 bases from J, the gap between germline ends came to 17 bases. CDR3 residues: CASSPPSGSAEQYF. CDR3 sequence (DNA): TGTGCCAGCAGTCCCCCTAGTGGGTCGGCCGAGCAGTACTTC.

The gene calls are TRBV5-1 and TRBJ2-1, with TRBD2 matching 8 bases. CDR3 size: 15 residues. The ends lost 2 bases at V and 0 bases at J; junction bases unmatched: 1. Germline CDR1 and CDR2: SGHRS and YFSETQ. CDR3 coding DNA: TGCGCCAGCAGCTTTAGCGGGGACTCCTACAATGAGCAGTTCTTC. Translation gives CASSFSGDSYNEQFF.

CDR3 sequence: CASSLKVYYEQYF. The CDR3, as DNA: TGTGCCAGCAGTTTAAAAGTCTACTACGAGCAGTACTTC. The rearrangement links TRBV12-3 or TRBV12-4 to TRBJ2-7; D is unresolved. With 2 bases removed from V and 3 bases from J, the gap between germline ends came to 8 bases. This CDR3 comprises 13 residues.

This chain links TRBV10-3 with TRBJ1-3, with D possibly being TRBD1 (5 bases). Germline loops: CDR1 ENHRY, CDR2 SYGVKD. CDR3 length equals 15 residues. V shed 6 bases and J shed 2 bases, with 14 bases lying between them. The CDR3 nucleotides are TGTGCCATCAGGACGGGACTGGGGACTGGAAACACCATATATTTT. Translating gives CAIRTGLGTGNTIYF.

The J gene is TRBJ2-3, the V gene TRBV12-5, with 7 bases matching TRBD2. Looked up from germline, CDR1 is LGHNT and CDR2 is FRNRAP. V lost 9 bases and J lost 4; bases outside the gene matches: 10. This CDR3 region has 14 residues. CDR3 DNA sequence: TGTGCTAGAGGCGTGGGAGGGAAGGCAGATACGCAGTATTTT. This sequence encodes CARGVGGKADTQYF.

The chain combines TRBV24-1 with TRBJ2-3; possible D gene TRBD1, 6 bases. The germline V gene encodes CDR1 KGHDR and CDR2 SFDVKD. V was pared by 4 bases and J by 2 bases, with 18 bases between. The CDR3 runs to 17 residues. The CDR3 DNA reads as TGTGCCACCAGTGACCCGGACAGTCAACAGCCCACAGATACGCAGTATTTT. Its translation: CATSDPDSQQPTDTQYF.